The clone carrying this T cell receptor (beta chain) has only a few counts. Its target is unknown. Expressed TCRB transcripts were sequenced, since all the RNA that had been isolated was reverse transcribed. Regulatory, naive and central memory T cell samples averaged roughly 3.8 million reads. Profiling relied on immunoSEQ multiplex PCR, and the TCRdb table lists in-frame clones only, not all of them. The profile shows under 300,000 clones, around 21% of them singletons. The data are from a study of beta chain features in type 1 diabetes. About the study: All samples combined gave 107,917,701 sorted cells for examination.

The single heparinised draw taken from each donor contained roughly 100 mL of blood on average. Germline CDR1 and CDR2: ENHRY and SYGVKD. V dropped 6 bases and J dropped 5 bases, with 19 bases sitting between them. The CDR3 extends over 15 amino acids. Study findings and constraints: Naive, central memory and regulatory TCRB repertoires appeared more similar among patients than healthy donors. In every one of the four CD4+ subsets, TCRB CDR3s were moderately but significantly shorter in Type 1 diabetes patients.

V gene TRBV10-3 combines with J gene TRBJ2-5; D perhaps matches TRBD2 (6 bases). Sequenced input: naive CD4+ T cells from blood. The TCR was taken from a middle-aged woman with type 1 diabetes. Here the CDR3 DNA reads TGTGCCATCAGCGTTTCGGGACTCACCCCGGAGACCCAGTACTTC. The encoded protein is CAISVSGLTPETQYF.